This T cell receptor beta chain is drawn from a study of T-cell memory formation after mild COVID-19. On the study more broadly: In these data, TCR clusters were largely donor specific. Study findings and constraints: Later expanders leaned CD4+, whereas clones that contracted between day 15 and 85 were balanced CD4/CD8.

Barcoded TCR alpha and TCR beta cDNA libraries with UMIs came from 5'RACE using constant-segment primers. TCRdb reprocessed the 5' RACE reads with MiXCR, giving one entry per CDR3 protein. The profile shows about 290,000 distinct CDR3 sequences, approximately 15% of them singletons. CDR1 is SGDLS and CDR2 is YYNGEE in the germline V gene. The CDR3 is 13 amino acids. The V end was cut by 2 bases, the J end by 2 bases, with 6 bases between. Of note for this clonotype: No antigen is known for it.

Material for sequencing was PBMCs or a T cell subset sorted from them (not recorded which). The chain uses TRBV9 and TRBJ2-3, with no clear D. This TCR came from a man between 18 and 29 years old who had mild COVID-19 (a few samples of this study predate the infection). Cell type and time point are not known. The CDR3 is CASSVAYTDTQYF. CDR3 nucleotide sequence: TGTGCCAGCAGCGTGGCCTACACAGATACGCAGTATTTT.